This record looks at one T cell receptor (beta chain) sequence and its context. The antigen is undetermined. Here immunoSEQ multiplex PCR was the method, and the copy in TCRdb shows in-frame clones only, minus some. The repertoire includes 84,000 or so clones, around 80% of them detected once, and around 0.77% sits in the top ten. The data belong to a study of memory CD4+ T cells and cytomegalovirus serostatus. Looking at the study overall: Donors were healthy Belgian adults, fewer than ten CMV seropositive and 20 to 30 seronegative. Regarding the study as a whole: About two fifths of the roughly 150 known CMV-associated TCRbeta sequences appeared in CD4+ memory.

CDR3 size: 14 residues. Between the trimmed V and J ends, which lost 2 bases and 2 bases, there was a span of 9 bases. CDR1 SGHRS and CDR2 YFSETQ come from the germline V gene. The sort gate was single viable CD3+CD4+CD8-CD45RO+ cells for memory CD4+ T cells. Total CD4+ T cells were enriched by CD4 positive selection. Sequencing input: memory CD4+ T cells from blood. This sequence originates from an adult in good health and CMV-seronegative. The chain has TRBV5-1 and TRBJ2-3; D not resolved. The DNA for the CDR3 is TGCGCCAGCAGCTTAGTTACAGCCACAGATACGCAGTATTTT. It is translated as CASSLVTATDTQYF.